The 23 T cell receptor beta chains listed next were all sequenced from one sample in a study of shared clonotypes between healthy human individuals. The method was immunoSEQ multiplex PCR; TCRdb's version includes in-frame clones alone and lacks a portion of them. The table includes about 710,000 clones, roughly two thirds detected once. Sequenced sample: memory CD4+ T cells sorted from blood. Documented subset: CD45RA-negative fraction. Receptor source: a woman aged 25 to 39 in good health.

This clone occurred a few times. The chain uses TRBV28 and TRBJ1-2; no reliable D call. CDR3 length: 14 residues. Germline loops: CDR1 MDHEN, CDR2 SYDVKM. V was pared by 5 bases and J by 5 bases, with 15 bases between. The CDR3 nucleotides read TGTGCCAGCAGTAAGACGGGAAGGGAATATGGCTACACCTTC. Translation gives CASSKTGREYGYTF.

This chain connects TRBV5-4 to TRBJ2-7; TRBD1 is a possible D gene (6 bases). Germline CDR1 SGHNT, CDR2 YYREEE (reference sequence). The CDR3 is 17 residues long. V was cut by 1 base and J by 5 bases, with 22 bases left in between. The CDR3 nucleotides read TGTGCCAGCAGCTTGACGGTATCCAGGGGATTATGGAACGAGCAGTACTTC. Its protein product is CASSLTVSRGLWNEQYF.

CDR3 loop: CASSYSRQRNTIYF. The CDR3 DNA sequence: TGTGCCAGCAGTTACTCGCGCCAGCGAAACACCATATATTTT. This sequence joins TRBV6-5 and TRBJ1-3, with unresolved D. Trimming took 0 bases from V and 5 from J, leaving 8 bases between them. This CDR3 has 14 amino acids. Per germline, CDR1 MNHEY and CDR2 SVGAGI.

This chain links TRBV6-6 with TRBJ1-5; D is uncertain. The CDR3 extends over 16 amino acids. V lost 3 bases and J lost 3, with 15 bases in between. Germline loops: CDR1 MNHNY, CDR2 SVGAGI (reference sequence). CDR3 sequence: CASSYFARSSNQPQHF. The CDR3 coding sequence is TGTGCCAGCAGTTATTTCGCCAGATCTTCCAATCAGCCCCAGCATTTT.

This chain links TRBV7-3 with TRBJ2-2; possible D gene TRBD2, 6 bases. Trimming took 5 bases from V and 1 from J, leaving 20 bases between them. The CDR3 spans 18 residues. The germline V gene encodes CDR1 SGHTA and CDR2 FQGTGA. CDR3 sequence reads: CASSPSPTSPLNTGELFF. The CDR3 DNA is TGTGCCAGCAGCCCCTCTCCTACTAGCCCCTTGAACACCGGGGAGCTGTTTTTT.

The V call is TRBV7-8, the J call TRBJ1-1; 8 bases match TRBD1. The germline V gene has CDR1 SGHVS and CDR2 FQNEAQ. The CDR3 length is 16 residues. V lost 7 bases, J lost 6 bases, and 16 bases stayed unmatched. CDR3 sequence reads: CASKATGALVIAEAFF. The DNA for the CDR3 is TGTGCCAGCAAAGCGACAGGGGCGTTGGTGATCGCTGAAGCTTTCTTT.

V usage is TRBV25-1 and J usage is TRBJ2-3; D possibly corresponds to TRBD1 (7 bases). CDR1 and CDR2 (germline): MGHDK, SYGVNS. CDR3 size: 15 residues. V gave up 2 bases and J gave up 5 bases, with 14 bases separating them. The CDR3 bases are TGTGCCAGCAGTGAAGAGGGGGCGGGAAGAGATACGCAGTATTTT. This codes for CASSEEGAGRDTQYF. The full variable domain, in which reference TRBV25-1 and TRBJ2-3 provide the parts outside the CDR3, is EADIYQTPRYLVIGTGKKITLECSQTMGHDKMYWYQQDPGMELHLIHYSYGVNSTEKGDLSSESTVSRIRTEHFPLTLESARPSHTSQYLCASSEEGAGRDTQYFGPGTRLTVL.

The chain employs TRBV5-8 and TRBJ2-5, with D hard to call. CDR3 length: 13 residues. With 0 bases removed from V and 2 bases from J, the gap between germline ends came to 5 bases. Germline CDR1 and CDR2: SGHTS and YDEGEE. The CDR3 is CASSLGVQETQYF. CDR3 nucleotides: TGTGCCAGCAGCTTGGGAGTTCAAGAGACCCAGTACTTC.

V is TRBV28 and J is TRBJ2-5; 9 nucleotides match TRBD2. The CDR3 length is 16 residues. Trimming took 6 bases from V and 1 from J; bases not matched to a gene: 9. Germline V gene data show CDR1 as MDHEN and CDR2 as SYDVKM. The CDR3 region has the DNA TGTGCCAGCAGGCTGATTCCTAGCGGGATCCAAGAGACCCAGTACTTC. The encoded protein is CASRLIPSGIQETQYF.

The gene calls are TRBV10-1 and TRBJ2-5, with TRBD2 matching over 9 bases. The germline CDR1 and CDR2 sequences are WNHNN and SYGVQD (reference sequence). This CDR3 has 14 residues. Trimming at V came to 0 bases and at J to 6 bases, leaving 2 bases not matched to a gene. CDR3 coding DNA: TGCGCCAGCAGTGAGTCTAGCGGGAGTAAGACCCAGTACTTC. It translates to CASSESSGSKTQYF.

V is TRBV5-4 and J is TRBJ2-7; D gene uncertain. Trimming removed 0 bases from V and 2 bases from J, with 9 bases in between. The CDR3 runs to 14 residues. Germline V lookup: CDR1 SGHNT, CDR2 YYREEE (reference sequence). The CDR3 protein is CASSLGGATYEQYF. The CDR3 bases are TGTGCCAGCAGCTTGGGCGGAGCGACCTACGAGCAGTACTTC.

This clone occurred many times. The chain links TRBV7-2 to TRBJ2-5; 11 bases map to TRBD2. Germline V gives CDR1 SGHTA, CDR2 FQGNSA. The J segment lost 7 bases and the V segment lost 3 bases, leaving 10 bases of the junction unmatched. The CDR3 spans 16 residues. The CDR3 region is CASSLRTSGHGGTQYF. DNA for the CDR3: TGTGCCAGCAGCTTGAGGACTAGCGGGCATGGCGGGACCCAGTACTTC.

This sequence joins TRBV29-1 and TRBJ1-1, with unresolved D. This CDR3 comprises 13 residues. The V and J ends lost 3 bases and 1 base respectively, with 9 bases between them. Germline loops: CDR1 SQVTM, CDR2 ANQGSEA. CDR3 sequence: CSVDLIANTEAFF. The CDR3 region has the DNA TGCAGCGTTGACCTTATCGCGAACACTGAAGCTTTCTTT.

This clone was counted a single time. The V call is TRBV2, the J call TRBJ1-2; maybe TRBD1 (6 bases). The CDR3 covers 14 residues. In germline, CDR1 is SNHLY, CDR2 FYNNEI. The ends were cut back, 4 bases at V and 7 bases at J, with 16 bases in the middle. CDR3 sequence: CASSVTGSRIGYTF. In DNA, the CDR3 is TGTGCCAGCAGTGTAACAGGGAGTAGAATTGGCTACACCTTC. The full variable domain, completed using reference TRBV2 and TRBJ1-2, is EPEVTQTPSHQVTQMGQEVILRCVPISNHLYFYWYRQILGQKVEFLVSFYNNEISEKSEIFDDQFSVERPDGSNFTLKIRSTKLEDSAMYFCASSVTGSRIGYTFGSGTRLTVV.

The sample holds a few counts of this clone. V is TRBV6-6 and J is TRBJ1-5; 7 nucleotides line up with TRBD1. J gave up 10 bases and V 0 bases, and 3 bases lay outside the gene matches. This CDR3 is built from 13 residues. Germline loops: CDR1 MNHNY, CDR2 SVGAGI (reference sequence). CDR3 in DNA: TGTGCCAGCAGTTACTCTAACAGGGGCCCCCAGCATTTT. It codes for CASSYSNRGPQHF.

This sequence joins TRBV16 and TRBJ1-2; tentatively, D is TRBD1 (6 bases). V shed 2 bases and J shed 0 bases, with 10 bases lying between them. In germline, CDR1 is KGHSY, CDR2 FQNENV. CDR3 size: 15 residues. The CDR3 spells CASSQGGASNYGYTF. The CDR3 nucleotides read TGTGCCAGCAGCCAAGGGGGGGCGTCTAACTATGGCTACACCTTC.

The rearrangement uses TRBV19 and TRBJ1-1, with D maybe TRBD1 (5 bases). Germline V gene sequence: CDR1 LNHDA, CDR2 SQIVND (reference sequence). There are 17 residues in the CDR3. The V end lost 4 bases, the J end lost 0 bases, and 18 bases lay between the germline ends. The CDR3 region is CASSTRQRLSLNTEAFF. CDR3 in DNA: TGTGCCAGTAGTACTCGACAGCGACTCAGTCTGAACACTGAAGCTTTCTTT.

V gene TRBV7-2 combines with J gene TRBJ2-3; D call uncertain. The V end lost 1 base, the J end lost 3 bases, and 5 bases lay between the germline ends. The V gene's germline CDR1 is SGHTA and CDR2 FQGNSA. This CDR3 contains 13 residues. CDR3 in amino acids: CASSLVLTDTQYF. Written as DNA, the CDR3 is TGTGCCAGCAGCTTAGTTCTAACAGATACGCAGTATTTT.

The rearrangement uses TRBV10-3 and TRBJ1-1; D uncertain. The CDR3 is 14 residues long. Germline loops: CDR1 ENHRY, CDR2 SYGVKD. The V end lost 3 bases, the J end lost 1 base, and 9 bases lay between the germline ends. DNA of the CDR3: TGTGCCATCAGTGAAATCTCTAGGAACACTGAAGCTTTCTTT. Encoded protein: CAISEISRNTEAFF.

This rearrangement joins TRBV28 to TRBJ1-3; TRBD1 is a possible D gene (6 bases). The CDR3 has 14 residues. Germline V lookup: CDR1 MDHEN, CDR2 SYDVKM. V lost 10 bases and J 4 bases, leaving 17 bases between the germline ends. The CDR3 sequence is CATLQGTSGNTIYF. The CDR3 nucleotides are TGTGCCACGCTCCAGGGGACGTCAGGAAACACCATATATTTT.

The chain combines TRBV27 with TRBJ2-7; D gene ambiguous. The CDR3 extends over 13 amino acids. V gave up 5 bases and J gave up 2 bases, with 10 bases separating them. Germline V gives CDR1 MNHEY, CDR2 SMNVEV (reference sequence). CDR3 coding DNA: TGTGCCAGCAGTGGTCGGATGCCCTACGAGCAGTACTTC. It codes for CASSGRMPYEQYF.

The chain combines TRBV10-3 with TRBJ2-7, with 8 bases aligning to TRBD1. The CDR3 is made up of 14 amino acids. Trimming at V came to 6 bases and at J to 12 bases, leaving 16 bases not matched to a gene. Germline V gene lookup returns CDR1 ENHRY and CDR2 SYGVKD. The CDR3: CAISPGQGGRFGYF. The CDR3 coding sequence is TGTGCCATCAGCCCAGGACAGGGAGGAAGGTTCGGGTACTTC.

The chain couples TRBV18 to TRBJ2-7, with D unresolved. In germline, CDR1 is KGHSH, CDR2 LQKENI. The ends were cut back, 5 bases at V and 1 base at J, with 9 bases in the middle. The CDR3 totals 13 residues. The CDR3 protein is CASSKERSYEQYF. In DNA form, the CDR3 reads TGTGCCAGCTCAAAGGAACGATCCTACGAGCAGTACTTC.